This is a list of T cell receptor beta chains from one sample in a study of T cell responses to AZD1222 COVID-19 vaccine. The table came from immunoSEQ multiplex PCR; TCRdb's copy has only in-frame clones and leaves some out. The sample holds around 110,000 clones; 90% are singletons and the top ten take 5% to 5.5%. Sequencing was performed on peripheral blood, taken on day 0 of AZD1222 vaccination. The receptors derive from an adult in good health. The CDR3 runs from the conserved cysteine through the conserved F or W. The order of the fields is clone size, V gene, J gene, D gene, CDR3 protein, CDR3 DNA. The D gene is left open where the match is weak. Clone size is not always given. Where it is, it says once, few, many or a class for expanded clones.

size: .; V: TRBV28; J: TRBJ1-4; D: .; CDR3: CASSSLDSWANEKLFF; DNA: TGTGCCAGCAGTTCCCTGGACAGTTGGGCTAATGAAAAACTGTTTTTT
size: .; V: TRBV13; J: TRBJ2-5; D: .; CDR3: CASRSGPREETQYF; DNA: TGTGCCAGTAGATCGGGGCCGAGGGAGGAGACCCAGTACTTC
size: .; V: TRBV7-9; J: TRBJ2-3; D: .; CDR3: CASSFPASTDTQYF; DNA: TGTGCCAGCAGCTTTCCGGCCAGCACAGATACGCAGTATTTT
size: .; V: TRBV10-2; J: TRBJ1-1; D: .; CDR3: CASSEGGTEAFF; DNA: TGCGCCAGCAGTGAGGGGGGGACTGAAGCTTTCTTT
size: .; V: TRBV19; J: TRBJ1-1; D: .; CDR3: CASSIRPGVAPLNTEAFF; DNA: TGTGCCAGTAGTATCAGGCCAGGGGTTGCCCCTTTGAACACTGAAGCTTTCTTT
size: .; V: TRBV6-4; J: TRBJ1-1; D: .; CDR3: CASSETGENTEAFF; DNA: TGTGCCAGCAGTGAAACAGGAGAGAACACTGAAGCTTTCTTT
size: .; V: TRBV18; J: TRBJ1-5; D: .; CDR3: CASSPPPGNQPQHF; DNA: TGTGCCAGCTCACCCCCTCCAGGGAATCAGCCCCAGCATTTT
size: once; V: TRBV5-6; J: TRBJ1-2; D: .; CDR3: CASSAGQLKAYGYTF; DNA: TGTGCCAGCAGCGCTGGACAGTTAAAGGCCTATGGCTACACCTTC
size: .; V: TRBV30; J: TRBJ1-2; D: .; CDR3: CAWKITGGDGYTF; DNA: TGTGCCTGGAAGATAACGGGGGGCGATGGCTACACCTTC
size: .; V: TRBV9; J: TRBJ2-2; D: .; CDR3: CASRGQGVNTGELFF; DNA: TGTGCCAGCAGGGGGCAGGGAGTAAACACCGGGGAGCTGTTTTTT
size: .; V: TRBV6-6; J: TRBJ1-4; D: .; CDR3: CASSYGPATNEKLFF; DNA: TGTGCCAGCAGTTACGGACCGGCAACTAATGAAAAACTGTTTTTT
size: .; V: TRBV27; J: TRBJ1-5; D: .; CDR3: CASSLSGRFNQPQHF; DNA: TGTGCCAGCAGTTTATCGGGCAGGTTCAATCAGCCCCAGCATTTT
size: .; V: TRBV16; J: TRBJ2-1; D: .; CDR3: CASSQSGETPQFF; DNA: TGTGCCAGCAGCCAATCAGGGGAGACCCCGCAGTTCTTC
size: .; V: TRBV6-6; J: TRBJ2-2; D: TRBD2; CDR3: CASSRLTSGRARGELFF; DNA: TGTGCCAGCAGCCGACTTACTAGCGGGAGGGCCCGAGGGGAGCTGTTTTTT
size: .; V: TRBV28; J: TRBJ2-7; D: .; CDR3: CASSRMSYEQYF; DNA: TGTGCCAGCAGTAGAATGTCCTACGAGCAGTACTTC
size: once; V: TRBV7-3; J: TRBJ2-1; D: .; CDR3: CASSPTANYNEQFF; DNA: TGTGCCAGCAGCCCAACGGCGAATTACAATGAGCAGTTCTTC
size: .; V: TRBV30; J: TRBJ1-2; D: .; CDR3: CAWSYQFWAGDNYGYTF; DNA: TGTGCCTGGAGTTATCAGTTCTGGGCAGGCGATAACTATGGCTACACCTTC
size: .; V: TRBV11-1; J: TRBJ2-4; D: .; CDR3: CASSLVAGLAKNIQYF; DNA: TGTGCCAGCAGCCTCGTCGCGGGATTAGCCAAAAACATTCAGTACTTC
size: .; V: TRBV18; J: TRBJ2-3; D: .; CDR3: CASSPREEGATDTQYF; DNA: TGTGCCAGCTCACCACGCGAGGAGGGGGCCACAGATACGCAGTATTTT
size: .; V: TRBV19; J: TRBJ1-1; D: .; CDR3: CASSKVRENTEAFF; DNA: TGTGCCAGTAGTAAGGTCAGGGAGAACACTGAAGCTTTCTTT
size: .; V: TRBV19; J: TRBJ2-3; D: .; CDR3: CASSGEDTDTQYF; DNA: TGTGCCAGTAGCGGGGAAGACACAGATACGCAGTATTTT
size: .; V: TRBV28; J: TRBJ2-1; D: TRBD2; CDR3: CASSSPGSGAYNEQFF; DNA: TGTGCCAGCAGTTCTCCCGGGAGCGGGGCCTACAATGAGCAGTTCTTC
size: .; V: TRBV6-6; J: TRBJ2-7; D: .; CDR3: CASSMGQNYEQYF; DNA: TGTGCCAGCAGTATGGGACAAAACTACGAGCAGTACTTC
size: .; V: TRBV7-3; J: TRBJ2-7; D: TRBD1; CDR3: CASSRQGSYEQYF; DNA: TGTGCCAGCAGCAGACAGGGAAGCTACGAGCAGTACTTC
size: .; V: TRBV6-5; J: TRBJ2-1; D: TRBD2; CDR3: CASSSGLAGANEQFF; DNA: TGTGCCAGCAGCTCGGGACTAGCGGGAGCCAATGAGCAGTTCTTC
size: .; V: TRBV27; J: TRBJ1-1; D: TRBD1; CDR3: CASSLKGTVIANTEAFF; DNA: TGTGCCAGCAGTTTAAAGGGGACAGTGATAGCGAACACTGAAGCTTTCTTT
size: .; V: TRBV6-5; J: TRBJ1-2; D: .; CDR3: CASSPSDGRSSGYTF; DNA: TGTGCCAGCAGCCCGAGTGACGGCCGTTCATCTGGCTACACCTTC
size: .; V: TRBV7-8; J: TRBJ1-3; D: .; CDR3: CASSLGQQRAGNTIYF; DNA: TGTGCCAGCAGCTTAGGACAGCAGAGGGCTGGAAACACCATATATTTT
size: .; V: TRBV11-1; J: TRBJ1-6; D: .; CDR3: CASSRKGNNSPLHF; DNA: TGTGCCAGCAGCCGGAAGGGCAATAATTCACCCCTCCACTTT
size: once; V: TRBV4-2; J: TRBJ2-1; D: .; CDR3: CASSHSDSGGYNEQFF; DNA: TGTGCCAGCAGCCATTCCGACTCCGGGGGCTACAATGAGCAGTTCTTC
size: .; V: TRBV6-6; J: TRBJ1-2; D: .; CDR3: CASSVPGDHGYTF; DNA: TGTGCCAGCAGTGTCCCTGGGGACCATGGCTACACCTTC
size: .; V: TRBV27; J: TRBJ2-2; D: .; CDR3: CASSLSGPETGELFF; DNA: TGTGCCAGCAGTTTATCCGGGCCGGAGACCGGGGAGCTGTTTTTT
size: .; V: TRBV7-9; J: TRBJ1-1; D: .; CDR3: CASSLVAGQTEAFF; DNA: TGTGCCAGCAGCTTAGTTGCAGGGCAAACTGAAGCTTTCTTT
size: .; V: TRBV3-1/TRBV3-2; J: TRBJ1-2; D: .; CDR3: CASSQTQDSGYTF; DNA: TGTGCCAGCAGCCAAACGCAGGACTCGGGCTACACCTTC
size: .; V: TRBV12-3/TRBV12-4; J: TRBJ1-3; D: .; CDR3: CASSGADGNTIYF; DNA: TGTGCCAGCTCCGGGGCAGATGGAAACACCATATATTTT
size: .; V: TRBV10-1; J: TRBJ2-7; D: TRBD2; CDR3: CASSEFSGSYEQYF; DNA: TGCGCCAGCAGTGAGTTTAGCGGGAGCTACGAGCAGTACTTC
size: .; V: TRBV7-9; J: TRBJ2-3; D: .; CDR3: CASSPWRGGITDTQYF; DNA: TGTGCCAGCAGCCCCTGGCGCGGCGGGATCACAGATACGCAGTATTTT
size: .; V: TRBV11-3; J: TRBJ2-1; D: TRBD2; CDR3: CASSPGTSGPYNEQFF; DNA: TGTGCCAGCAGCCCCGGGACTAGCGGGCCCTACAATGAGCAGTTCTTC
size: once; V: TRBV14; J: TRBJ2-1; D: TRBD2; CDR3: CASSQLLAGGVWNEQFF; DNA: TGTGCCAGCAGCCAGCTGCTAGCGGGAGGTGTTTGGAATGAGCAGTTCTTC
size: .; V: TRBV6-5; J: TRBJ1-3; D: .; CDR3: CASRNQDSGNTIYF; DNA: TGTGCCAGCAGAAATCAGGACTCTGGAAACACCATATATTTT
size: few; V: TRBV5-1; J: TRBJ1-6; D: .; CDR3: CASHTGTIGSPLHF; DNA: TGCGCCAGTCACACCGGGACAATAGGCTCACCCCTCCACTTT
size: .; V: TRBV12-3/TRBV12-4; J: TRBJ2-3; D: .; CDR3: CASRDGATDTQYF; DNA: TGTGCCAGCAGGGACGGAGCCACAGATACGCAGTATTTT
size: .; V: TRBV19; J: TRBJ1-4; D: .; CDR3: CASSPRTEILFF; DNA: TGTGCCAGTAGTCCTCGGACAGAGATTCTGTTTTTT
size: .; V: TRBV19; J: TRBJ1-6; D: .; CDR3: CASSTSGAYNSPLHF; DNA: TGTGCCAGTAGTACCTCCGGGGCGTATAATTCACCCCTCCACTTT
size: .; V: TRBV7-3; J: TRBJ1-1; D: TRBD1; CDR3: CASSRDRGETEAFF; DNA: TGTGCCAGCAGCCGGGACAGGGGAGAGACTGAAGCTTTCTTT
size: .; V: TRBV18; J: TRBJ2-7; D: TRBD2; CDR3: CASSPRFGGSYEQYF; DNA: TGTGCCAGCTCCCCCAGGTTTGGCGGGAGTTACGAGCAGTACTTC
size: .; V: TRBV7-8; J: TRBJ1-2; D: .; CDR3: CASSFGQGPYGYTF; DNA: TGTGCCAGCAGCTTCGGCCAGGGGCCCTATGGCTACACCTTC
size: .; V: TRBV19; J: TRBJ2-5; D: .; CDR3: CASTINGAPETQYF; DNA: TGTGCCAGTACCATTAATGGGGCGCCAGAGACCCAGTACTTC
size: .; V: TRBV6-4; J: TRBJ1-2; D: TRBD1; CDR3: CASSDSGQGRGYTF; DNA: TGTGCCAGCAGTGACTCCGGACAGGGGCGAGGCTACACCTTC
size: .; V: TRBV5-1; J: TRBJ2-5; D: .; CDR3: CASSLGWGEETQYF; DNA: TGCGCCAGCAGCTTGGGGTGGGGCGAAGAGACCCAGTACTTC
size: .; V: TRBV9; J: TRBJ1-1; D: TRBD1; CDR3: CASSVSTGDTEAFF; DNA: TGTGCCAGCAGCGTCTCTACAGGGGACACTGAAGCTTTCTTT